These T cell receptor beta chains were read from a single sample in a study of early T cells in non-severe SARS-CoV-2 infection. MiXCR, applied by TCRdb to the 5' RACE reads, yields one record per CDR3 protein. The data hold some 27,000 distinct CDR3 sequences, with about 4.6% observed a single time. The specimen sequenced was whole blood. Receptor source: an adult who was a healthcare worker with PCR-confirmed SARS-CoV-2 infection or an uninfected control (not recorded which). Both conserved end residues are part of each CDR3. A D gene is named only where the DNA matches it firmly. Some rows mark clone size as missing; the rest say once, few, many or name a class of expanded clone.

D	size	V	J	CDR3	DNA
TRBD1	many	TRBV25-1	TRBJ1-1	CASSATGGVTEAFF	TGTGCCAGCAGTGCGACAGGGGGCGTCACTGAAGCTTTCTTT
NA	many	TRBV5-6	TRBJ2-3	CASSLKGPSRVTDTQYF	TGTGCCAGCAGCCTCAAGGGGCCTTCGAGGGTGACAGATACGCAGTATTTT
NA	many	TRBV11-2	TRBJ2-1	CASSRGSGHNEQFF	TGTGCCAGCAGCCGAGGGTCAGGACACAATGAGCAGTTCTTC
NA	NA	TRBV24-1	TRBJ2-2	CATSDPTSILGELFF	TGTGCCACCAGTGATCCTACTAGCATCCTGGGGGAGCTGTTTTTT
NA	many	TRBV5-4	TRBJ2-2	CATGVNANTGELFF	TGTGCCACCGGAGTCAACGCGAACACCGGGGAGCTGTTTTTT
NA	many	TRBV12-3/TRBV12-4	TRBJ2-1	CASSFSGSYNEQFF	TGTGCCAGCAGTTTTTCGGGCTCCTACAATGAGCAGTTCTTC
TRBD1	many	TRBV5-1	TRBJ1-1	CASSFDRVTEAFF	TGCGCCAGCAGCTTCGACAGGGTTACTGAAGCTTTCTTT
TRBD2	NA	TRBV5-1	TRBJ2-3	CASSGGLAGVDTQYF	TGCGCCAGCAGCGGGGGACTAGCGGGAGTAGATACGCAGTATTTT
TRBD1	few	TRBV6-1	TRBJ2-7	CASSAGQGGYEQYF	TGTGCCAGCAGTGCCGGACAGGGGGGGTACGAGCAGTACTTC
NA	many	TRBV27	TRBJ1-2	CASSRLGISTGGGYTF	TGTGCCAGCAGCCGTCTGGGAATCTCAACAGGCGGTGGCTACACCTTC
NA	many	TRBV29-1	TRBJ1-1	CSAYKNTEAFF	TGCAGCGCTTACAAGAACACTGAAGCTTTCTTT
TRBD2	many	TRBV12-3/TRBV12-4	TRBJ2-1	CASRSGSSYNEQFF	TGTGCCAGCAGGAGCGGGAGCTCCTACAATGAGCAGTTCTTC
NA	many	TRBV5-1	TRBJ1-5	CASSLGDAGQPQHF	TGCGCCAGCAGCTTGGGAGATGCGGGTCAGCCCCAGCATTTT
NA	many	TRBV29-1	TRBJ2-7	CSVELRLASEQYF	TGCAGCGTTGAGCTCCGACTGGCCTCCGAGCAGTACTTC
NA	medium-sized	TRBV24-1	TRBJ2-7	CATVGREQYF	TGTGCCACCGTAGGTCGGGAGCAGTACTTC
TRBD1	many	TRBV29-1	TRBJ2-1	CSVSLTGNEQFF	TGCAGCGTTTCCTTGACAGGGAATGAGCAGTTCTTC
NA	many	TRBV18	TRBJ2-1	CASSPTVYEQFF	TGTGCCAGCTCACCGACAGTCTATGAGCAGTTCTTC
NA	NA	TRBV6-1	TRBJ1-2	CASSGERVGYGYTF	TGTGCCAGCAGTGGCGAGAGGGTTGGCTATGGCTACACCTTC
TRBD1	many	TRBV12-3/TRBV12-4	TRBJ1-1	CASRTTGGTEAFF	TGTGCCAGCAGAACAACAGGGGGGACTGAAGCTTTCTTT
TRBD2	many	TRBV11-2	TRBJ2-7	CASSLAGTSVTYEQYF	TGTGCCAGCAGCCTAGCGGGGACTAGCGTCACCTACGAGCAGTACTTC
TRBD2	few	TRBV11-2	TRBJ2-1	CASSYPGLASYNEQFF	TGTGCCAGCAGCTATCCGGGACTAGCGTCCTACAATGAGCAGTTCTTC
TRBD2	few	TRBV25-1	TRBJ2-7	CASSQAGGPHEQYF	TGTGCCAGCTCACAAGCGGGAGGGCCTCACGAGCAGTACTTC
NA	many	TRBV7-6	TRBJ2-7	CASSPLGGLFEQYF	TGTGCCAGCAGCCCCCTCGGCGGTTTGTTTGAGCAGTACTTC
TRBD2	many	TRBV5-5	TRBJ2-2	CASSQMTSPAGELFF	TGTGCCAGCAGTCAAATGACTAGCCCAGCCGGGGAGCTGTTTTTT
TRBD1	many	TRBV29-1	TRBJ2-1	CRVKTGYEQFF	TGCAGAGTAAAGACAGGGTATGAGCAGTTCTTC
NA	few	TRBV20-1	TRBJ2-2	CSASQGVYTGELFF	TGCAGTGCTAGTCAAGGAGTGTACACCGGGGAGCTGTTTTTT
TRBD1	medium-sized	TRBV7-9	TRBJ2-7	CASSSEGQDSYEQYF	TGTGCCAGCAGCTCAGAAGGACAGGACTCCTACGAGCAGTACTTC
NA	medium-sized	TRBV14	TRBJ2-1	CASSPGSHNEQFF	TGTGCCAGCAGCCCGGGCAGCCACAATGAGCAGTTCTTC
NA	many	TRBV12-3/TRBV12-4	TRBJ1-2	CASSPSDSSYGYTF	TGTGCCAGCAGTCCCTCGGACAGTTCCTATGGCTACACCTTC
NA	few	TRBV28	TRBJ2-2	CASSPGAGELFF	TGTGCCAGCAGCCCGGGGGCCGGGGAGCTGTTTTTT
TRBD2	many	TRBV10-3	TRBJ2-7	CAISESSGRAEQYF	TGTGCCATCAGTGAGTCTAGCGGGAGGGCCGAGCAGTACTTC
NA	many	TRBV20-1	TRBJ1-4	CSAPPGGGWATNEKLFF	TGCAGTGCCCCACCCGGGGGGGGGTGGGCAACTAATGAAAAACTGTTTTTT
TRBD1	many	TRBV7-2	TRBJ2-7	CASSPSAGQGTEQYF	TGTGCCAGCAGTCCCTCAGCGGGACAGGGGACCGAGCAGTACTTC
TRBD1	many	TRBV6-1	TRBJ1-1	CASFPGQGAPGNTEAFF	TGTGCCAGCTTCCCGGGACAGGGGGCGCCTGGGAACACTGAAGCTTTCTTT
NA	few	TRBV5-1	TRBJ1-4	CASSSDPGPNEKLFF	TGCGCCAGCAGCTCCGACCCGGGGCCTAATGAAAAACTGTTTTTT
TRBD2	many	TRBV20-1	TRBJ2-1	CSVVREGSYNEQFF	TGCAGTGTCGTGCGGGAGGGCTCCTACAATGAGCAGTTCTTC
TRBD2	medium-sized	TRBV7-6	TRBJ2-7	CASGTSGTSYEQYF	TGTGCCAGCGGGACTAGCGGGACCTCCTACGAGCAGTACTTC
NA	many	TRBV24-1	TRBJ2-1	CATTGSFNNEQFF	TGTGCCACCACGGGGTCTTTCAACAATGAGCAGTTCTTC
NA	NA	TRBV28	TRBJ2-4	CASSSHRTAQTGYKNIQYF	TGTGCCAGCAGTTCCCACAGAACCGCGCAAACCGGGTACAAAAACATTCAGTACTTC
NA	many	TRBV2	TRBJ2-5	CASSVRGQTQYF	TGTGCCAGCAGTGTGCGGGGGCAGACCCAGTACTTC
NA	NA	TRBV15	TRBJ2-1	CATSRVGRRSYNEQFF	TGTGCCACCAGCAGAGTAGGTCGGCGGTCCTACAATGAGCAGTTCTTC
TRBD2	NA	TRBV20-1	TRBJ2-7	CSAQLAGVSYEQYF	TGCAGTGCTCAACTAGCGGGGGTCTCCTACGAGCAGTACTTC
NA	many	TRBV28	TRBJ2-1	CASGAWNNEQFF	TGTGCCAGCGGGGCTTGGAACAATGAGCAGTTCTTC
NA	many	TRBV9	TRBJ1-2	CASSGWGVDGYTF	TGTGCCAGCAGCGGATGGGGCGTGGATGGCTACACCTTC